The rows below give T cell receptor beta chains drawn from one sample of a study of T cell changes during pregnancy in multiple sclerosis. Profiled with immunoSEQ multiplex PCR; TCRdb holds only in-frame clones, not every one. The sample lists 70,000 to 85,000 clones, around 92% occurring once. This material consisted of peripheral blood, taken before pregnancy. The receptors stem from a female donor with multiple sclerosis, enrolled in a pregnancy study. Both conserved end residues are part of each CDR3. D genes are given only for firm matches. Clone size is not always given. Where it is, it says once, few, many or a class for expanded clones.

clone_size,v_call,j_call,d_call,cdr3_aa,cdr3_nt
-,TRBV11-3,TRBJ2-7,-,CASSLGWRGPYEQYF,TGTGCCAGCAGTCTAGGATGGCGGGGGCCCTACGAGCAGTACTTC
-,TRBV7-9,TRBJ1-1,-,CASSFRRGTGSTEAFF,TGTGCCAGCAGCTTCAGGCGGGGAACTGGGAGCACTGAAGCTTTCTTT
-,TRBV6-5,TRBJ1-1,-,CATRDGVEAFF,TGTGCCACTCGGGATGGGGTTGAAGCTTTCTTT
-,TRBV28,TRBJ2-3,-,CASSLEPQMGTDTQYF,TGTGCCAGCAGTCTAGAACCTCAGATGGGCACAGATACGCAGTATTTT
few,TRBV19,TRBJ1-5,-,CASSQDSHQPQHF,TGTGCCAGTAGTCAGGACAGTCATCAGCCCCAGCATTTT
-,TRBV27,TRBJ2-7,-,CASSYSGDYEQYF,TGTGCCAGCAGTTACTCCGGGGACTACGAGCAGTACTTC
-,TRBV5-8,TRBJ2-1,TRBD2,CASRRRGTSGSHEQFF,TGTGCCAGCAGACGCAGAGGGACTAGCGGGAGCCATGAGCAGTTCTTC
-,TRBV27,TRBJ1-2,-,CASSDTWKNYGYTF,TGTGCCAGCAGTGACACCTGGAAAAACTATGGCTACACCTTC
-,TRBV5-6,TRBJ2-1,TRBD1,CASSPLGQGQFF,TGTGCCAGCAGTCCCCTGGGACAGGGGCAGTTCTTC
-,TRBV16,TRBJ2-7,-,CASSQSSSDEQYF,TGTGCCAGCAGCCAATCGTCCAGTGACGAGCAGTACTTC
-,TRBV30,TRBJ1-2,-,CAWGARGNYGYTF,TGTGCCTGGGGCGCTCGCGGCAACTATGGCTACACCTTC
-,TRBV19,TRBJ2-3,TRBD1,CASSNRGYTDTQYF,TGTGCCAGTAGCAACAGGGGGTATACAGATACGCAGTATTTT
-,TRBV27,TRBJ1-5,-,CASSNLGGPNSNQPQHF,TGTGCCAGCTCTAATCTGGGGGGTCCAAATAGCAATCAGCCCCAGCATTTT
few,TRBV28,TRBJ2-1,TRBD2,CASMGLAGIGEQFF,TGTGCCAGCATGGGACTAGCGGGCATTGGTGAGCAGTTCTTC
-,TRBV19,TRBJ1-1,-,CASSPGGYTEAFF,TGTGCCAGTAGTCCCGGGGGTTACACTGAAGCTTTCTTT
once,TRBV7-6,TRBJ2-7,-,CASSLGANEQYF,TGTGCCAGCAGCTTAGGAGCGAACGAGCAGTACTTC